The 13 T cell receptor beta chains below come from one sample, sequenced in a study of T cells in localized non-small cell lung cancer. Only in-frame clones appear in the TCRdb table, and some are missing; sequencing was by immunoSEQ multiplex PCR. The sample consists of roughly 40,000 clones, about four fifths of them appearing once. The specimen comprised peripheral blood mononuclear cells, sampled before any cancer treatment. The receptors stem from a male donor aged 60 or older with stage II lung adenocarcinoma.

This clone is judged medium-sized. The chain joins TRBV7-2 to TRBJ1-2, with 7 bases lining up with TRBD1. V lost 7 bases, J lost 3 bases, and 14 bases stayed unmatched. Looked up from germline, CDR1 is SGHTA and CDR2 is FQGNSA. The CDR3 extends over 16 amino acids. This chain's CDR3 is CASTTQGRGRDYGYTF. The CDR3 DNA is TGTGCCAGCACCACTCAAGGAAGGGGGCGCGACTATGGCTACACCTTC. The full variable domain, completed using reference TRBV7-2 and TRBJ1-2, is GAGVSQSPSNKVTEKGKDVELRCDPISGHTALYWYRQSLGQGLEFLIYFQGNSAPDKSGLPSDRFSAERTGGSVSTLTIQRTQQEDSAVYLCASTTQGRGRDYGYTFGSGTRLTVV.

This chain joins TRBV7-2 and TRBJ2-7, with D maybe TRBD2 (5 bases). The CDR3 contains 14 residues. Germline V gives CDR1 SGHTA, CDR2 FQGNSA. Trimming took 10 bases from V and 0 from J, leaving 16 bases between them. The CDR3 spells CATTADLISYEQYF. Here the CDR3 DNA reads TGTGCCACCACAGCGGATCTCATCTCCTACGAGCAGTACTTC.

The V and J genes are TRBV5-4 and TRBJ1-2; a possible D gene is TRBD1 (6 bases). Trimming took off 4 bases at V and 4 bases at J, with 14 bases between the two ends. CDR1 is SGHNT and CDR2 is YYREEE in the germline V gene (reference sequence). The CDR3 extends over 14 amino acids. In nucleotides, the CDR3 is TGTGCCAGCAGCGGAAGACAGGTGTCCTATGGCTACACCTTC. Translating gives CASSGRQVSYGYTF.

V and J are TRBV28 and TRBJ2-1; 7 positions match TRBD2. With V trimmed by 6 bases and J by 4 bases, 12 bases remained unmatched. This CDR3 has 16 residues. The germline gives CDR1 MDHEN, CDR2 SYDVKM. This CDR3 is CASRNPLAETYNEQFF. In nucleotides, the CDR3 is TGTGCCAGCAGGAACCCCCTAGCGGAAACTTACAATGAGCAGTTCTTC.

The genes are TRBV2 and TRBJ2-2, with a tentative D call TRBD1 (6 bases). Germline assignment: CDR1 SNHLY and CDR2 FYNNEI. The CDR3 sequence is 14 residues long. Trimming left V 8 bases short and J 0 bases short, with 10 bases between. The CDR3 is CASGGQSNTGELFF. The CDR3 coding sequence is TGTGCCAGCGGCGGACAGTCGAACACCGGGGAGCTGTTTTTT.

This chain joins TRBV6-5 and TRBJ1-1; maybe TRBD1 (6 bases). The CDR3 contains 14 residues. V was pared by 7 bases and J by 4 bases, with 16 bases between. Germline V CDR1 and CDR2: MNHEY, SVGAGI. The chain's CDR3 is CASTKDRSGTEAFF. CDR3 DNA: TGTGCCAGCACCAAGGACAGAAGTGGCACTGAAGCTTTCTTT.

This clone was detected a few times. V usage is TRBV2 and J usage is TRBJ2-3, with D hard to call. The germline CDR1 and CDR2 sequences are SNHLY and FYNNEI. V was clipped by 7 bases and J by 3 bases, with 5 bases between them. The CDR3 extends over 11 amino acids. The CDR3 here is CASTTTDTQYF. The CDR3 region has the DNA TGTGCCAGCACGACTACAGATACGCAGTATTTT.

This clone was observed a single time. The gene calls are TRBV6-1 and TRBJ1-2, with no clear D. CDR1 MNHNS and CDR2 SASEGT come from the germline V gene. Trimming cost V 1 base and J 7 bases, with 10 bases left between them. CDR3 length equals 13 residues. CDR3 nucleotide sequence: TGTGCCAGCAGTGAAGGAATGGGAGGTGGCTACACCTTC. This encodes CASSEGMGGGYTF.

This clone was recorded a few times. J is TRBJ2-1 and V is TRBV27; TRBD2 is a possible D gene (5 bases). CDR1 is MNHEY and CDR2 is SMNVEV in the germline V gene (reference sequence). CDR3 length: 15 residues. V was cut by 3 bases and J by 4 bases, with 13 bases left in between. The CDR3 DNA reads TGTGCCAGCAGTTTTGAGGGAAACAGATACAATGAGCAGTTCTTC. Protein product: CASSFEGNRYNEQFF.

The rearrangement uses TRBV7-6 and TRBJ1-2, with a tentative D call TRBD1 (5 bases). This CDR3 has 14 residues. From germline, CDR1 is SGHVS and CDR2 FNYEAQ. The germline V and J ends were trimmed by 5 bases and 3 bases, with 13 bases remaining between them. This CDR3 reads CASSRVVGDYGYTF. The CDR3 DNA sequence: TGTGCCAGCAGCCGAGTTGTGGGGGACTATGGCTACACCTTC.

The chain uses TRBV10-3 and TRBJ1-2; TRBD1 is a possible D gene (5 bases). Germline V lookup: CDR1 ENHRY, CDR2 SYGVKD. This CDR3 is built from 14 residues. Between the trimmed V and J ends, which lost 4 bases and 3 bases, there was a span of 12 bases. CDR3 in amino acids: CAISARDGYYGYTF. CDR3 nucleotides: TGTGCCATCAGTGCCAGGGATGGGTACTATGGCTACACCTTC.

The chain uses TRBV29-1 and TRBJ2-1; 7 bases match TRBD2. CDR1 is SQVTM and CDR2 is ANQGSEA in the germline V gene. The CDR3 spans 13 residues. V dropped 4 bases and J dropped 7; count of bases not matched to a gene: 7. The CDR3 is CSVGSSGLNEQFF. In DNA, the CDR3 is TGCAGCGTTGGGTCTAGCGGACTAAATGAGCAGTTCTTC.

The rearrangement uses TRBV2 and TRBJ1-1, with D possibly being TRBD1 (5 bases). Trimming stripped 3 bases from V and 8 bases from J, with 10 bases between. The length of the CDR3 is 12 residues. From germline, CDR1 is SNHLY and CDR2 FYNNEI. This CDR3 is CASSEGRAEAFF. Written as DNA, the CDR3 is TGTGCCAGCAGTGAGGGCAGGGCCGAAGCTTTCTTT.